This T cell receptor beta chain stems from a study of identical twins. MiXCR, applied by TCRdb to the 5' RACE reads, yields one record per CDR3 protein. Among 450,000 to 600,000 distinct CDR3 sequences listed, under 25% were seen once. The CDR3 has 15 amino acids. From germline, CDR1 is SGHRS and CDR2 YFSETQ. Trimming cost V 0 bases and J 6 bases; bases outside gene matches: 3. The same sample was also studied in work on yellow fever vaccine responses in identical twins.

Sequencing was performed on CD4+ T cells sorted from blood. This clonotype was obtained from a woman between 18 and 30 years old in good health. The chain employs TRBV5-1 and TRBJ2-2; 9 positions agree with TRBD1. CDR3: CASSLVGQGSGELFF. The CDR3 coding sequence is TGCGCCAGCAGCTTGGTGGGACAGGGCTCCGGGGAGCTGTTTTTT.